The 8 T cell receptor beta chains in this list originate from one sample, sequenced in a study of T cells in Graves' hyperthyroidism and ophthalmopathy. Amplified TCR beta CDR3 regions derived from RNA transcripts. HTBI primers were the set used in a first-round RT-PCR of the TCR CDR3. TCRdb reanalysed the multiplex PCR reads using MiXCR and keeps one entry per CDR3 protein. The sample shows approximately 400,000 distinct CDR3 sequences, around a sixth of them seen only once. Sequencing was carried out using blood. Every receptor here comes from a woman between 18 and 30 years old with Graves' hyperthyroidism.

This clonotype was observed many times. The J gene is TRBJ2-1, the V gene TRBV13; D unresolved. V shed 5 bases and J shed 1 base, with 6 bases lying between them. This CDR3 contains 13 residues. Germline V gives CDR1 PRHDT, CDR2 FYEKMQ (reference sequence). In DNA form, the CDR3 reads TGTGCCAGCAGCGACACGTCCTACAATGAGCAGTTCTTC. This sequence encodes CASSDTSYNEQFF.

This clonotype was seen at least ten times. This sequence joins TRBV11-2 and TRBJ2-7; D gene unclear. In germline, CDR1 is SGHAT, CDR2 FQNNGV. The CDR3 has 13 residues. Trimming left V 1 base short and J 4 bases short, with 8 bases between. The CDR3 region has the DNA TGTGCCAGCAGCTTAGGCGCAGAATACGAGCAGTACTTC. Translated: CASSLGAEYEQYF.

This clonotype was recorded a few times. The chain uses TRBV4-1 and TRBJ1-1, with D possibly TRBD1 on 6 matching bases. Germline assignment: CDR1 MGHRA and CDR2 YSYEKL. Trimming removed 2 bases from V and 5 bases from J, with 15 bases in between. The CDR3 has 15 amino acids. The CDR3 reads CASSQPVRGRTEAFF. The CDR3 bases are TGCGCCAGCAGCCAACCCGTTCGGGGGCGTACTGAAGCTTTCTTT.

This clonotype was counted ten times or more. The CDR3 nucleotides are TGTGCCAGCTCACCACCGTCGGACAGTTCTACTTTCTTT. Amino acid sequence: CASSPPSDSSTFF. The chain carries TRBV18 and TRBJ1-1; weak D call: TRBD1 (6 bases). From germline, CDR1 is KGHSH and CDR2 LQKENI. The CDR3 sequence is 13 residues long. V lost 0 bases and J 12 bases, leaving 14 bases between the germline ends.

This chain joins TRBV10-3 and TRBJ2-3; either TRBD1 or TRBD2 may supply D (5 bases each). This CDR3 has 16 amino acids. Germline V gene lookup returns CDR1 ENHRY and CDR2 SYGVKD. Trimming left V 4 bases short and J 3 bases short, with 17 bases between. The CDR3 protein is CAISGGGSWETDTQYF. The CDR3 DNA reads TGTGCCATCAGTGGTGGGGGTAGCTGGGAAACAGATACGCAGTATTTT.

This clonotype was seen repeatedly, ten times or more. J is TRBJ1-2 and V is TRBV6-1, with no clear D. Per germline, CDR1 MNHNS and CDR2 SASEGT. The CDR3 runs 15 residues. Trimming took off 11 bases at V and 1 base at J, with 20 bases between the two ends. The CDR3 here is CASNTRKKVNYGYTF. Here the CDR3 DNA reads TGTGCCTCGAACACCCGGAAAAAAGTTAACTATGGCTACACCTTC.

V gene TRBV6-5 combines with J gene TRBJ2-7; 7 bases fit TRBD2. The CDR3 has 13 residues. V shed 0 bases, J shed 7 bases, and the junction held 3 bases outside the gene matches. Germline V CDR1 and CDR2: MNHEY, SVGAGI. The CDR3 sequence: CASSYSPGGEQYF. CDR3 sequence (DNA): TGTGCCAGCAGTTACTCACCCGGGGGGGAGCAGTACTTC.

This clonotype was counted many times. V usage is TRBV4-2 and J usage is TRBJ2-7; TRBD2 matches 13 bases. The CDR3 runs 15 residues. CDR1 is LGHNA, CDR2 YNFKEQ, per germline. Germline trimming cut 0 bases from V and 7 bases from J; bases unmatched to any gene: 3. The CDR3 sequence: CASSQDATSGREQYF. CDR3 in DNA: TGTGCCAGCAGCCAAGATGCGACTAGCGGGAGGGAGCAGTACTTC.